This T cell receptor (beta chain) originates from a study of radiotherapy plus CTLA-4 blockade in lung cancer. Some clones are missing from TCRdb's copy, which holds only in-frame ones; the method was immunoSEQ multiplex PCR. The sample includes some 30,000 clones, roughly four fifths seen only once; the top ten take roughly 24%. V was pared by 3 bases and J by 3 bases, with 11 bases of the junction left unmatched. The CDR3 consists of 16 residues. Germline CDR1 reads SGHRS; CDR2 reads YFSETQ. The source material was peripheral blood, sampled from a patient treated with radiotherapy plus ipilimumab. The gene calls are TRBV5-1 and TRBJ2-7; 8 bases are a match to TRBD2. This TCR derives from a human donor with non-small cell lung cancer that progressed on radiotherapy plus ipilimumab. The CDR3 nucleotides read TGCGCCAGCAGCTCTCTGGGGGTAGCGGGGAGCTACGAGCAGTACTTC. Amino acid sequence: CASSSLGVAGSYEQYF.